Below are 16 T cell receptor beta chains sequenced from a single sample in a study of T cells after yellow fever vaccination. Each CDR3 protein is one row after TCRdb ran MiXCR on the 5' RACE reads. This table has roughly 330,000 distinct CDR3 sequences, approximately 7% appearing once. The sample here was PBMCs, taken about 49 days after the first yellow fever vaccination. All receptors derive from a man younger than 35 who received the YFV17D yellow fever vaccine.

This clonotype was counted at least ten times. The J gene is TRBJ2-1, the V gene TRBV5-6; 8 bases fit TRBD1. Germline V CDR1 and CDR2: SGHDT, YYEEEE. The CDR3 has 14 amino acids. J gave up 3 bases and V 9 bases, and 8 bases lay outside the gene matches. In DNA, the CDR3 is TGTGCCACCGAAACCGGGACAGGCTACAATGAGCAGTTCTTC. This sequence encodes CATETGTGYNEQFF.

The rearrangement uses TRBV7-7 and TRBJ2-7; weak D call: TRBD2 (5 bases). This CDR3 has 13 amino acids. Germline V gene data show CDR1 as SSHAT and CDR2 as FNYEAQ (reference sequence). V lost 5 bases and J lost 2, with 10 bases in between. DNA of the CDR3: TGTGCCAGCAGCGCGGGCCTAACCTACGAGCAGTACTTC. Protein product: CASSAGLTYEQYF.

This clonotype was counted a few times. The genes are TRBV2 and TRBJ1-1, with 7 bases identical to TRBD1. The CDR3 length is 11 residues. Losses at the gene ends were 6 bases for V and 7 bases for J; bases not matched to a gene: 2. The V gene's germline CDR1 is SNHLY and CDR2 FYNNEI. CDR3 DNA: TGTGCCAGCAGGGACAGGTTTGAAGCTTTCTTT. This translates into CASRDRFEAFF.

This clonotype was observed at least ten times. CDR3 nucleotides: TGTGCCAGCCGGGGGCGAAACACCGGGGAGCTGTTTTTT. This translates into CASRGRNTGELFF. This chain links TRBV6-1 with TRBJ2-2, with D perhaps TRBD1 or TRBD2 (6 bases each). Trimming took off 8 bases at V and 2 bases at J, with 9 bases between the two ends. CDR3 length equals 13 residues. Per the germline V gene, CDR1 is MNHNS and CDR2 is SASEGT.

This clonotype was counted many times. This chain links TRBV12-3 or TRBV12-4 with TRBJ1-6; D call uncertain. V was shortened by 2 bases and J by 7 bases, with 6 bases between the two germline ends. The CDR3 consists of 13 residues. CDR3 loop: CASSLQENSPLHF. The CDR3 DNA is TGTGCCAGCAGTTTACAGGAGAATTCACCCCTCCACTTT.

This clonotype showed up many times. The DNA of the CDR3 is TGTGCCAGCAGCTTAGAAGCTAGCGGGGGACCCTCCTACAATGAGCAGTTCTTC. It specifies CASSLEASGGPSYNEQFF. V and J are TRBV11-1 and TRBJ2-1; 10 nucleotides align to TRBD2. V lost 1 base to trimming and J lost 0 bases; unmatched junction nucleotides: 6. CDR1 and CDR2 (germline): SGHAT, FQDESV (reference sequence). The CDR3 runs 18 residues. Filled out from reference TRBV11-1 and TRBJ2-1, the complete variable domain reads EAEVAQSPRYKITEKSQAVAFWCDPISGHATLYWYRQILGQGPELLVQFQDESVVDDSQLPKDRFSAERLKGVDSTLKIQPAELGDSAMYLCASSLEASGGPSYNEQFFGPGTRLTVL.

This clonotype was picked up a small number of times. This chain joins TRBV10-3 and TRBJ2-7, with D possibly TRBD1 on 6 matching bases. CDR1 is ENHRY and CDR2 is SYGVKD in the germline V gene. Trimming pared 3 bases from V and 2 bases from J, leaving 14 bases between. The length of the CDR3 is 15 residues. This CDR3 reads CAISDSTGTPYEQYF. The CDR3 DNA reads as TGTGCCATCAGTGATTCGACAGGCACGCCCTACGAGCAGTACTTC.

The CDR3 reads CASTPGLAGGPDTGELFF. CDR3 nucleotides: TGCGCCAGCACCCCCGGACTAGCGGGGGGGCCGGACACCGGGGAGCTGTTTTTT. The V call is TRBV5-1, the J call TRBJ2-2, with 15 positions matching TRBD2. Germline V gene lookup returns CDR1 SGHRS and CDR2 YFSETQ. V trimming: 6 bases; J trimming: 3 bases; junction bases outside the gene matches: 9. This CDR3 spans 18 amino acids.

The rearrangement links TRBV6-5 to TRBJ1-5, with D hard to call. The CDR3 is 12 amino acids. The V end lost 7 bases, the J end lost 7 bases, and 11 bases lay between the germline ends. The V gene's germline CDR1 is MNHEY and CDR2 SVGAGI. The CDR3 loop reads CASNGEGQPQHF. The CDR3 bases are TGTGCCAGCAACGGTGAAGGGCAGCCCCAGCATTTT.

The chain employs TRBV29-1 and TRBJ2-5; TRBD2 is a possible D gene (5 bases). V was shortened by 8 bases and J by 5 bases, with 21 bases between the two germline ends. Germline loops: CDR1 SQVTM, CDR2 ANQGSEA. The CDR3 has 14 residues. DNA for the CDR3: TGCAGCCTGTCACCGGGGATCGCTTGGGAGACCCAGTACTTC. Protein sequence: CSLSPGIAWETQYF.

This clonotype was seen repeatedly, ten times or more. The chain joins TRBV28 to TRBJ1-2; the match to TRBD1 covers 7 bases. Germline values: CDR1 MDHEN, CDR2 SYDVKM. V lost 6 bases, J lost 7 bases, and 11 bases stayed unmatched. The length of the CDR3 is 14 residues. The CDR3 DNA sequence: TGTGCCAGCAGATCCGGGACAGCCACTATTGGCTACACCTTC. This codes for CASRSGTATIGYTF.

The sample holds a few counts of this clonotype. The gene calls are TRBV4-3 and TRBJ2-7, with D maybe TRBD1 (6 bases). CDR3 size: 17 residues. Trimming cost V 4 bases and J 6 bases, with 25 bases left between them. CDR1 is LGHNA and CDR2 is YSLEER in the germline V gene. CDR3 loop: CASSLQNRQVDFGEQYV. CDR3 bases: TGCGCCAGCAGCCTCCAAAACCGACAGGTCGATTTCGGCGAGCAGTACGTC.

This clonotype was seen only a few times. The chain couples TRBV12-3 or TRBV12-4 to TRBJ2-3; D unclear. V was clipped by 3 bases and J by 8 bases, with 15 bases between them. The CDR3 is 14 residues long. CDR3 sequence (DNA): TGTGCCAGCAGTTTGGGTTCCCTAGGCGCTACGCAGTATTTT. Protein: CASSLGSLGATQYF.

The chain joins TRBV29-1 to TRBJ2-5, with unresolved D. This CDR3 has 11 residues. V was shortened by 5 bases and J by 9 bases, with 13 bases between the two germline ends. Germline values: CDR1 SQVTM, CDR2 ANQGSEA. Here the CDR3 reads CSVQIGLAQYF. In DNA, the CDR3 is TGCAGCGTTCAAATTGGGTTGGCCCAGTACTTC.

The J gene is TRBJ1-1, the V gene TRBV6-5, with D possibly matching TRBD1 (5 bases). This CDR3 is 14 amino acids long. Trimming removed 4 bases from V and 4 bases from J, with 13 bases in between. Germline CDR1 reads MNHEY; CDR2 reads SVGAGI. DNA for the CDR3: TGTGCCAGCAGTTTTTCCGGGACCCGCACTGAAGCTTTCTTT. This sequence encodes CASSFSGTRTEAFF.

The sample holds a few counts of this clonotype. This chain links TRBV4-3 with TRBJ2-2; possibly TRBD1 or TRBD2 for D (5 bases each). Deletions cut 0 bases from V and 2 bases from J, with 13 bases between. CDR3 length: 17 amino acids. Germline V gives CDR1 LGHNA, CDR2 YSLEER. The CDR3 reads CASSQDFWGPNTGELFF. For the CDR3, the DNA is TGCGCCAGCAGCCAAGACTTTTGGGGACCCAACACCGGGGAGCTGTTTTTT.